This TCR beta chain was obtained from a study of shared clonotypes between healthy human individuals. Findings and caveats of the study: A reduction in generation probabilities was seen for non-shared clonotypes relative to those shared by all four donors.

After removal of 6 bases from V and 3 bases from J, the junction contained 10 bases not matched to a gene. CDR1 and CDR2 from the germline V gene are ENHRY and SYGVKD. CDR3 length: 15 amino acids. The data were produced by immunoSEQ multiplex PCR, yet TCRdb's version contains in-frame clones alone and is incomplete. The sample carries approximately 740,000 clones, 80% to 95% recorded once. Selected positively for CCR7 and CD45RO-negative, naive CD8 cells excluded terminally differentiated effector memory CD45RA+ cells. Turning to this clone: Its antigen is not identified.

The chain is built from TRBV10-3 and TRBJ2-7; 8 positions match TRBD2. This sequence originates from a man aged 25-45 years in good health. Sequenced: naive CD8+ T cells sorted from blood. CDR3 residues: CAISPNSGTYYEQYF. CDR3 coding DNA: TGTGCCATCAGCCCGAATAGCGGGACCTACTACGAGCAGTACTTC.